The rows below give T cell receptor beta chains drawn from one sample of a study of graft-versus-host responses after intestinal transplantation. The table came from immunoSEQ multiplex PCR; TCRdb's copy has only in-frame clones and leaves some out. The sample shows around 25,000 clones, roughly 94% of them seen only once. The sequencing here drew on PBMCs, taken 156 days after intestinal transplant. Receptor source: a human patient who received an intestinal transplant, so some T cells may come from the graft donor. The CDR3 runs from the conserved cysteine through the conserved F or W. The D gene is left open where the match is weak. Clone size is stated in some rows and not others, as once, few, many or a class when expanded.

>TRBV28|TRBJ2-7|-|-
CASSLKRFLDEQYF
TGTGCCAGCAGTTTGAAGCGTTTTCTGGACGAGCAGTACTTC
>TRBV11-2|TRBJ2-7|-|-
CASSFETGAPYEQYF
TGTGCCAGCAGCTTTGAGACCGGGGCCCCCTACGAGCAGTACTTC
>TRBV4-1|TRBJ2-2|-|-
CASSQGIQGPGSGELFF
TGCGCCAGCAGCCAAGGAATCCAGGGGCCCGGCTCCGGGGAGCTGTTTTTT
>TRBV7-2|TRBJ2-3|-|-
CASLTGGWYLTDTQYF
TGTGCCAGCCTAACCGGGGGCTGGTACCTCACAGATACGCAGTATTTT
>TRBV19|TRBJ2-3|-|-
CATSSSVADTQYF
TGTGCCACCTCATCTAGCGTTGCAGATACGCAGTATTTT
>TRBV9|TRBJ1-4|-|-
CASSNGATNEKLFF
TGTGCCAGCAGCAACGGTGCAACTAATGAAAAACTGTTTTTT
>TRBV27|TRBJ2-7|-|-
CASQTVSYEQYF
TGTGCCAGCCAGACAGTATCCTACGAGCAGTACTTC
>TRBV2|TRBJ1-1|-|-
CANPPRQAHEGEAFF
TGTGCCAACCCCCCCCGGCAGGCCCACGAAGGTGAAGCTTTCTTT
>TRBV5-8|TRBJ2-7|once|-
CASRLAPDPQLYEQYF
TGTGCCAGCAGACTCGCCCCAGATCCCCAATTGTACGAGCAGTACTTC
>TRBV7-9|TRBJ1-5|-|-
CASSLDSRHANQPQHF
TGTGCCAGCAGCTTGGACAGCCGGCACGCCAATCAGCCCCAGCATTTT
>TRBV4-2|TRBJ2-2|-|-
CASSQDGAANTGELFF
TGTGCCAGCAGCCAAGATGGGGCGGCGAACACCGGGGAGCTGTTTTTT
>TRBV10-1|TRBJ2-3|-|-
CASSEWSPLDTQYF
TGCGCCAGCAGTGAGTGGTCCCCATTGGATACGCAGTATTTT
>TRBV4-3|TRBJ2-1|-|-
CASSQEVYPVYNEQFF
TGCGCCAGCAGCCAAGAAGTTTACCCAGTCTACAATGAGCAGTTCTTC
>TRBV5-4|TRBJ2-3|-|TRBD2
CASSLAGDADTQYF
TGTGCCAGCAGCTTAGCGGGAGACGCAGATACGCAGTATTTT
>TRBV7-3|TRBJ2-3|once|TRBD2
CASSTSGGSTDTQYF
TGTGCCAGCAGCACTAGCGGGGGGAGCACAGATACGCAGTATTTT
>TRBV6-6|TRBJ1-4|-|-
CASSYRKPTNEKLFF
TGTGCCAGCAGTTACAGGAAACCAACTAATGAAAAACTGTTTTTT
>TRBV7-9|TRBJ2-1|-|-
CASSLDWTSSSYNEQFF
TGTGCCAGCAGCCTTGACTGGACGTCAAGCTCCTACAATGAGCAGTTCTTC
>TRBV11-2|TRBJ2-4|-|-
CASRSPARAKNIQYF
TGTGCCAGCCGCTCCCCGGCTCGAGCCAAAAACATTCAGTACTTC
>TRBV4-1|TRBJ1-5|few|-
CASSQDQGRNQPQHF
TGCGCCAGCAGCCAAGATCAGGGACGCAATCAGCCCCAGCATTTT
>TRBV27|TRBJ2-3|-|TRBD2
CASSLSGDSTDTQYF
TGTGCCAGCAGTTTAAGCGGGGACAGCACAGATACGCAGTATTTT
>TRBV10-3|TRBJ2-2|-|-
CAISVRLYTGELFF
TGTGCCATCAGTGTACGGCTCTACACCGGGGAGCTGTTTTTT
>TRBV5-1|TRBJ2-7|-|-
CASSSLGYEQYF
TGCGCCAGCAGCTCGCTCGGATACGAGCAGTACTTC
>TRBV4-1|TRBJ2-7|-|-
CASSQVPGAVLYEQYF
TGCGCCAGCAGCCAAGTGCCGGGAGCGGTTCTTTACGAGCAGTACTTC
>TRBV5-6|TRBJ2-1|-|-
CASSLVRNEQFF
TGTGCCAGCAGCTTGGTTCGCAATGAGCAGTTCTTC
>TRBV7-3|TRBJ2-1|-|TRBD2
CASSSSRGLTYNEQFF
TGTGCCAGCAGCTCCTCCCGGGGACTAACCTACAATGAGCAGTTCTTC